These T cell receptor beta chains were read from a single sample in a study of blood T cell repertoires in COVID-19. Data came from immunoSEQ multiplex PCR; TCRdb stores just in-frame clones and leaves some out. The sample has about 190,000 clones; around four fifths are singletons. The sample was peripheral blood. The receptor source for this set is a middle-aged woman with acute or convalescent COVID-19. CDR3s include the opening cysteine and the closing phenylalanine or tryptophan. The D gene is left open where the match is weak. Part of the rows lack a size; the others show once, few, many or a class for expanded clones.

d_call: .
v_call: TRBV7-2
clone_size: .
j_call: TRBJ1-4
cdr3_aa: CASSLFRARYEKLFF
cdr3_nt: TGTGCCAGCAGCTTATTCAGGGCTAGGTACGAAAAACTGTTTTTT

d_call: .
v_call: TRBV2
clone_size: .
j_call: TRBJ1-1
cdr3_aa: CASRLQGNTEAFF
cdr3_nt: TGTGCCAGCAGGCTTCAGGGGAACACTGAAGCTTTCTTT

d_call: TRBD1
v_call: TRBV29-1
clone_size: .
j_call: TRBJ1-2
cdr3_aa: CSVVPGGRGYTF
cdr3_nt: TGCAGCGTTGTCCCAGGGGGCCGTGGCTACACCTTC

d_call: .
v_call: TRBV3-1/TRBV3-2
clone_size: .
j_call: TRBJ1-1
cdr3_aa: CASSQTRNTEAFF
cdr3_nt: TGTGCCAGCAGCCAAACACGGAACACTGAAGCTTTCTTT

d_call: TRBD1
v_call: TRBV11-2
clone_size: .
j_call: TRBJ1-6
cdr3_aa: CASSSGPGQGHSPLHF
cdr3_nt: TGTGCCAGCAGTTCAGGACCGGGACAGGGGCATTCACCCCTCCACTTT

d_call: .
v_call: TRBV29-1
clone_size: .
j_call: TRBJ1-3
cdr3_aa: CSVVTGTGNTIYF
cdr3_nt: TGCAGCGTTGTAACAGGGACTGGAAACACCATATATTTT

d_call: .
v_call: TRBV28
clone_size: few
j_call: TRBJ2-5
cdr3_aa: CASSRQYQETQYF
cdr3_nt: TGTGCCAGCAGTCGACAGTACCAAGAGACCCAGTACTTC

d_call: TRBD1
v_call: TRBV5-4
clone_size: few
j_call: TRBJ1-5
cdr3_aa: CASSLGTGSQPQHF
cdr3_nt: TGTGCCAGCAGCTTAGGGACAGGCAGTCAGCCCCAGCATTTT

d_call: .
v_call: TRBV10-3
clone_size: .
j_call: TRBJ1-2
cdr3_aa: CAIGTNRKYNYGYTF
cdr3_nt: TGTGCCATCGGAACTAACAGGAAATATAACTATGGCTACACCTTC

d_call: .
v_call: TRBV29-1
clone_size: .
j_call: TRBJ2-2
cdr3_aa: CSVISGTGELFF
cdr3_nt: TGCAGCGTTATAAGCGGCACCGGGGAGCTGTTTTTT

d_call: .
v_call: TRBV29-1
clone_size: few
j_call: TRBJ1-1
cdr3_aa: CSVSGTQRGEAFF
cdr3_nt: TGCAGCGTTAGTGGGACCCAAAGGGGGGAAGCTTTCTTT

d_call: TRBD1
v_call: TRBV6-5
clone_size: .
j_call: TRBJ1-1
cdr3_aa: CASSYGWTGNTEAFF
cdr3_nt: TGTGCCAGCAGTTACGGGTGGACAGGGAACACTGAAGCTTTCTTT

d_call: .
v_call: TRBV6-1
clone_size: few
j_call: TRBJ2-1
cdr3_aa: CASSEQPPRQKIYNEQFF
cdr3_nt: TGTGCCAGCAGTGAACAGCCCCCTCGACAAAAAATCTACAATGAGCAGTTCTTC

d_call: .
v_call: TRBV2
clone_size: .
j_call: TRBJ1-5
cdr3_aa: CASMQGGLQPQHF
cdr3_nt: TGTGCCAGCATGCAGGGAGGGCTTCAGCCCCAGCATTTT

d_call: .
v_call: TRBV15
clone_size: .
j_call: TRBJ2-3
cdr3_aa: CATGVNTDTQYF
cdr3_nt: TGTGCCACCGGAGTAAACACAGATACGCAGTATTTT

d_call: TRBD1
v_call: TRBV28
clone_size: .
j_call: TRBJ1-2
cdr3_aa: CASSSPGQNYGYTF
cdr3_nt: TGTGCCAGCAGTTCTCCGGGACAGAACTATGGCTACACCTTC

d_call: TRBD1
v_call: TRBV28
clone_size: .
j_call: TRBJ2-6
cdr3_aa: CASSRDRGRSGANVLTF
cdr3_nt: TGTGCCAGCAGCCGTGACAGGGGTCGATCTGGGGCCAACGTCCTGACTTTC

d_call: TRBD2
v_call: TRBV5-6
clone_size: .
j_call: TRBJ2-3
cdr3_aa: CASSGGTSLGTDTQYF
cdr3_nt: TGTGCCAGCAGCGGGGGGACTAGCCTAGGCACAGATACGCAGTATTTT

d_call: TRBD1
v_call: TRBV5-4
clone_size: .
j_call: TRBJ2-7
cdr3_aa: CASSDRDSSYEQYF
cdr3_nt: TGTGCCAGCAGCGACCGGGACAGCTCCTACGAGCAGTACTTC

d_call: TRBD2
v_call: TRBV19
clone_size: .
j_call: TRBJ2-7
cdr3_aa: CASSVAGGYYEQYF
cdr3_nt: TGTGCCAGTAGCGTAGCGGGAGGCTACTACGAGCAGTACTTC

d_call: TRBD1
v_call: TRBV2
clone_size: .
j_call: TRBJ1-2
cdr3_aa: CASSSTGMNYGYTF
cdr3_nt: TGTGCCAGCAGCTCGACAGGGATGAACTATGGCTACACCTTC

d_call: TRBD1
v_call: TRBV19
clone_size: .
j_call: TRBJ2-2
cdr3_aa: CASHRLRTGENTGELFF
cdr3_nt: TGTGCCAGCCACCGATTGAGGACAGGGGAGAACACCGGGGAGCTGTTTTTT

d_call: TRBD1
v_call: TRBV6-5
clone_size: .
j_call: TRBJ1-1
cdr3_aa: CASTNRGSEAFF
cdr3_nt: TGTGCCAGCACCAACAGGGGATCTGAAGCTTTCTTT

d_call: TRBD1
v_call: TRBV2
clone_size: .
j_call: TRBJ2-3
cdr3_aa: CASSDRSTDTQYF
cdr3_nt: TGTGCCAGCTCGGACAGGAGCACAGATACGCAGTATTTT

d_call: TRBD2
v_call: TRBV18
clone_size: .
j_call: TRBJ2-7
cdr3_aa: CASSPTSGRTYEQYF
cdr3_nt: TGTGCCAGCTCACCGACTAGCGGGAGGACCTACGAGCAGTACTTC

d_call: .
v_call: TRBV9
clone_size: .
j_call: TRBJ2-2
cdr3_aa: CASRQGGNTGELFF
cdr3_nt: TGTGCCAGCCGGCAGGGGGGGAACACCGGGGAGCTGTTTTTT

d_call: .
v_call: TRBV5-4
clone_size: .
j_call: TRBJ1-1
cdr3_aa: CASSPDGIEAFF
cdr3_nt: TGTGCCAGCAGTCCCGACGGGATAGAAGCTTTCTTT

d_call: .
v_call: TRBV30
clone_size: few
j_call: TRBJ2-7
cdr3_aa: CAWSVLVQSYEQYF
cdr3_nt: TGTGCCTGGAGTGTACTGGTCCAATCCTACGAGCAGTACTTC

d_call: TRBD1
v_call: TRBV29-1
clone_size: .
j_call: TRBJ1-2
cdr3_aa: CSVEDGTVNYGYTF
cdr3_nt: TGCAGCGTTGAAGATGGGACAGTCAACTATGGCTACACCTTC

d_call: .
v_call: TRBV5-6
clone_size: few
j_call: TRBJ2-2
cdr3_aa: CASSPLGGAGGELFF
cdr3_nt: TGTGCCAGCAGCCCGTTGGGGGGGGCTGGCGGGGAGCTGTTTTTT

d_call: .
v_call: TRBV12-3/TRBV12-4
clone_size: .
j_call: TRBJ2-1
cdr3_aa: CASSLRRDAQFF
cdr3_nt: TGTGCCAGCAGTTTACGGCGGGACGCGCAGTTCTTC

d_call: TRBD1
v_call: TRBV5-1
clone_size: few
j_call: TRBJ2-6
cdr3_aa: CASSLGLFGTGLSGANVLTF
cdr3_nt: TGCGCCAGCAGCTTGGGTCTCTTCGGGACAGGTCTCTCTGGGGCCAACGTCCTGACTTTC

d_call: TRBD1
v_call: TRBV25-1
clone_size: .
j_call: TRBJ1-4
cdr3_aa: CASRDRGGEKLFF
cdr3_nt: TGTGCCAGCAGAGACAGGGGAGGGGAAAAACTGTTTTTT

d_call: .
v_call: TRBV18
clone_size: .
j_call: TRBJ2-4
cdr3_aa: CASSPPQAPAKNIQYF
cdr3_nt: TGTGCCAGCTCACCACCCCAGGCGCCAGCCAAAAACATTCAGTACTTC

d_call: TRBD2
v_call: TRBV3-1/TRBV3-2
clone_size: .
j_call: TRBJ2-7
cdr3_aa: CASSRTGTSGSPGRYEQYF
cdr3_nt: TGTGCCAGCAGCCGAACCGGGACTAGCGGGAGCCCCGGCAGATACGAGCAGTACTTC

d_call: .
v_call: TRBV6-4
clone_size: .
j_call: TRBJ2-7
cdr3_aa: CASSDRGQLLSILANYEQYF
cdr3_nt: TGTGCCAGCAGTGACCGTGGACAGTTACTATCTATCCTCGCCAACTACGAGCAGTACTTC

d_call: .
v_call: TRBV10-3
clone_size: .
j_call: TRBJ1-4
cdr3_aa: CAIKAEGGKLFF
cdr3_nt: TGTGCCATCAAGGCAGAAGGGGGAAAACTGTTTTTT